These 12 T cell receptor beta chains share one sample of origin, sequenced in a study of breast tumors, draining lymph nodes, adjacent tissues. TCRdb itself ran the multiplex PCR reads through MiXCR, one entry per CDR3 protein. The data contain 170,000 or so distinct CDR3 sequences, roughly a third of them singletons. Breast cancer patients provided tissue from their axillary draining lymph nodes. The sample taken for sequencing was axillary lymph node tissue. These TCRs come from a female donor with breast cancer. Some clones in this sample may be carry-over from other donors' samples.

This clonotype has ten or more counts. CDR3 protein: CASGLVLGGPPYNEQFF. For the CDR3, the DNA is TGTGCTAGTGGTTTGGTACTGGGAGGACCCCCCTACAATGAGCAGTTCTTC. This chain joins TRBV12-5 and TRBJ2-1, with D perhaps matching TRBD2 (6 bases). The CDR3 contains 17 residues. Germline CDR1 is LGHNT and CDR2 is FRNRAP. Trimming cost V 0 bases and J 2 bases, with 14 bases left between them. Supplemented by reference TRBV12-5 and TRBJ2-1, the full variable domain reads DARVTQTPRHKVTEMGQEVTMRCQPILGHNTVFWYRQTMMQGLELLAYFRNRAPLDDSGMPKDRFSAEMPDATLATLKIQPSEPRDSAVYFCASGLVLGGPPYNEQFFGPGTRLTVL.

There are many counts of this clonotype. V usage is TRBV4-3 and J usage is TRBJ2-7, with D uncertain. Germline CDR1 is LGHNA and CDR2 is YSLEER. Trimming pared 2 bases from V and 3 bases from J, leaving 11 bases between. The CDR3 has 14 residues. This chain's CDR3 is CASSQHTEFYEQYF. DNA for the CDR3: TGCGCCAGCAGCCAACATACTGAGTTCTACGAGCAGTACTTC.

In the case of this clonotype: A much larger clone lies a single base off, so this may be a read error. J is TRBJ2-7 and V is TRBV13; no clear D gene. CDR1 PRHDT and CDR2 FYEKMQ come from the germline V gene (reference sequence). With 6 bases removed from V and 0 bases from J, the gap between germline ends came to 6 bases. The CDR3 covers 12 residues. CDR3 sequence (DNA): TGTGCCAGCAGTCGGCGCTCCTACGAGCAGTACTTC. It encodes CASSRRSYEQYF. Filled out from reference TRBV13 and TRBJ2-7, the complete variable domain reads AAGVIQSPRHLIKEKRETATLKCYPIPRHDTVYWYQQGPGQDPQFLISFYEKMQSDKGSIPDRFSAQQFSDYHSELNMSSLELGDSALYFCASSRRSYEQYFGPGTRLTVT.

The genes are TRBV10-3 and TRBJ2-1; 8 bases line up with TRBD2. The CDR3 sequence is 12 residues long. With V trimmed by 6 bases and J by 10 bases, 5 bases remained unmatched. Germline V lookup: CDR1 ENHRY, CDR2 SYGVKD. The CDR3 bases are TGTGCCATCAGCAGCGGGGGAGGGGAGCAGTTCTTC. Translation: CAISSGGGEQFF.

In its sample, this clonotype was seen many times. V gene TRBV7-8 combines with J gene TRBJ1-3; no definite D call. Trimming removed 5 bases at V and 0 bases at J, with 14 bases between. The CDR3 is 16 amino acids. Germline loops: CDR1 SGHVS, CDR2 FQNEAQ. The DNA for the CDR3 is TGTGCCAGCAGCACCCCGACGGGGAGCTCTGGAAACACCATATATTTT. It specifies CASSTPTGSSGNTIYF.

Worth noting for this clonotype: A much larger clone sits a single nucleotide away, making a read error possible. The CDR3 nucleotides are TGTGCCAGCAGCTTGACAGAAACCTATGGCTACACCTTC. It is translated as CASSLTETYGYTF. The chain has TRBV5-4 and TRBJ1-2, with D unresolved. V was trimmed by 1 base and J by 4 bases, leaving 8 bases between them. CDR1 is SGHNT, CDR2 YYREEE, per germline (reference sequence). The CDR3 covers 13 residues.

The table lists this clonotype with many counts. V is TRBV18 and J is TRBJ2-7, with D perhaps given as TRBD1 or TRBD2 (5 bases each). Germline V lookup: CDR1 KGHSH, CDR2 LQKENI. The CDR3 has 15 residues. V shed 2 bases and J shed 3 bases, with 14 bases lying between them. The CDR3 sequence: CASSPSQGPGYEQYF. The DNA for the CDR3 is TGTGCCAGCTCACCATCCCAGGGACCGGGCTACGAGCAGTACTTC. Drawing the rest from reference TRBV18 and TRBJ2-7, the complete variable domain is NAGVMQNPRHLVRRRGQEARLRCSPMKGHSHVYWYRQLPEEGLKFMVYLQKENIIDESGMPKERFSAEFPKEGPSILRIQQVVRGDSAAYFCASSPSQGPGYEQYFGPGTRLTVT.

With respect to this clonotype: This may come from a read error, since a much larger clone is one base off. This chain links TRBV10-3 with TRBJ1-3, with D perhaps TRBD1 (6 bases). The germline V gene encodes CDR1 ENHRY and CDR2 SYGVKD. CDR3 length: 14 amino acids. Between the trimmed V and J ends, which lost 11 bases and 0 bases, there was a span of 14 bases. The CDR3, as DNA: TGTGCCGGCAGTAGGGACAACTCTGGAAACACCATATATTTT. The encoded protein is CAGSRDNSGNTIYF.

This clonotype was counted ten times or more. This rearrangement joins TRBV30 to TRBJ1-4; maybe TRBD1 (5 bases). CDR1 and CDR2 from the germline V gene are GTSNPN and SVGIG (reference sequence). The CDR3 loop spans 14 amino acids. V lost 5 bases to trimming and J lost 6 bases, with 16 bases between them. This CDR3 is CAWSPGLLDEKLFF. The DNA of the CDR3 is TGTGCCTGGTCCCCGGGACTACTTGATGAAAAACTGTTTTTT.

This clonotype was observed many times. The rearrangement uses TRBV20-1 and TRBJ2-5, with D unclear. The CDR3 is 14 amino acids. Trimming pared 2 bases from V and 2 bases from J, leaving 12 bases between. Germline lookup yields CDR1 DFQATT and CDR2 SNEGSKA (reference sequence). DNA for the CDR3: TGCAGTGCTAGAAGGCTCGCGACGCAAGAGACCCAGTACTTC. This sequence encodes CSARRLATQETQYF.

This clonotype was recorded many times. V and J are TRBV7-9 and TRBJ2-1; D possibly uses TRBD1 or TRBD2 (5 bases each). The CDR3 extends over 15 amino acids. Germline CDR1 is SEHNR and CDR2 is FQNEAQ (reference sequence). The V gene lost 0 bases and the J gene lost 9 bases, with 15 bases spanning the gap. The CDR3: CASSLALGAEGEQFF. Written as DNA, the CDR3 is TGTGCCAGCAGCTTAGCACTAGGGGCTGAGGGTGAGCAGTTCTTC.

In its sample, this clonotype was seen many times. V usage is TRBV7-2 and J usage is TRBJ2-2; D is unresolved. The CDR3 spans 15 residues. Germline CDR1 SGHTA, CDR2 FQGNSA. Trimming stripped 5 bases from V and 6 bases from J, with 16 bases between. The CDR3 region has the DNA TGTGCCAGCAGCCCCTGGATAGAGGCGGCCGGGGAGCTGTTTTTT. This encodes CASSPWIEAAGELFF.